A selection of T cell receptor beta chains follows, all from one sample in a study of cytomegalovirus exposure and HLA in healthy donors. TCRdb's table, derived via immunoSEQ multiplex PCR, lists solely in-frame clones and lacks some. The sample gives 68,000 or so clones, about 89% of which show up once; around 3.2% is in the top ten. Sequencing was done on a sample of PBMCs. The receptors originated from a man between 18 and 29 years old in good health and CMV-seronegative. CDR3s include the opening cysteine and the closing phenylalanine or tryptophan. Fields, in order: D gene, V gene, clone size, J gene, CDR3 DNA, CDR3 protein. D genes are given only for firm matches. Clone size is stated in some rows and not others, as once, few, many or a class when expanded.

>.|TRBV19|.|TRBJ2-1
TGTGCCAGTAGTATAGATAGCGCTTCCTACAATGAGCAGTTCTTC
CASSIDSASYNEQFF
>TRBD2|TRBV2|.|TRBJ2-3
TGTGCCAGCATTGGGGGGGGGAGGGGTACGCAGTATTTT
CASIGGGRGTQYF
>.|TRBV28|.|TRBJ1-2
TGTGCCAGCAGTTTACTGGGGGGGTCAGATGGCTACACCTTC
CASSLLGGSDGYTF
>.|TRBV9|.|TRBJ1-1
TGTGCCAGCAGCTTGCCTGGACAGTCTGAAGCTTTCTTT
CASSLPGQSEAFF
>.|TRBV28|.|TRBJ2-7
TGTGCCAGCAGTTTGGACATACCCTACGAGCAGTACTTC
CASSLDIPYEQYF
>.|TRBV11-3|.|TRBJ2-5
TGTGCCAGCAGCTTTATGTACCAAGAGACCCAGTACTTC
CASSFMYQETQYF
>.|TRBV27|once|TRBJ2-4
TGTGCCAGCACCCCCGACAGGGCCAAAAACATTCAGTACTTC
CASTPDRAKNIQYF
>.|TRBV5-1|once|TRBJ2-7
TGCGCCAGCAGCCTCCGCGACGAGCAGTACTTC
CASSLRDEQYF
>TRBD2|TRBV19|.|TRBJ2-7
TGTGCCAGTAGTATCCTCGCTAGCGGGACGGCGTACGAGCAGTACTTC
CASSILASGTAYEQYF
>.|TRBV21-1|once|TRBJ1-5
TGTGCCAGGTGTGGAGATTGGAGGGATCAGCCCCAGCATTTT
CARCGDWRDQPQHF
>.|TRBV16|.|TRBJ2-1
TGTGCCAGCAGCCAATACTGGGGCAGCTTGGGTGAGCAGTTCTTC
CASSQYWGSLGEQFF
>TRBD1|TRBV7-9|.|TRBJ1-1
TGTGCCAGCAGCTTCGGGACAGGGGGGGACACTGAAGCTTTCTTT
CASSFGTGGDTEAFF
>.|TRBV2|once|TRBJ1-3
TGTGCCAGCTCGGGGGTCCGCTCTGGAAACACCATATATTTT
CASSGVRSGNTIYF
>TRBD1|TRBV28|.|TRBJ1-1
TGTGCCAGCAATCGTGAGACAGGGGAATACACTGAAGCTTTCTTT
CASNRETGEYTEAFF
>.|TRBV6-1|.|TRBJ1-2
TGTGCCAGCATAGGGACACTCTATGGCTACACCTTC
CASIGTLYGYTF
>.|TRBV28|.|TRBJ1-2
TGTGCCAGCAGTTTCCCGGGAGAGGGTCGGGGCTACACCTTC
CASSFPGEGRGYTF
>TRBD1|TRBV4-3|.|TRBJ2-7
TGCGCCAGCAGCCAAGATATCAACAGGGGCTACGAGCAGTACTTC
CASSQDINRGYEQYF
>.|TRBV27|.|TRBJ2-7
TGTGCCAGCAGTCCGCAGAACTCCTACGAGCAGTACTTC
CASSPQNSYEQYF
>TRBD1|TRBV9|.|TRBJ1-2
TGTGCCAGCAGCTTGGGACAGGCCTATGGCTACACCTTC
CASSLGQAYGYTF
>.|TRBV29-1|.|TRBJ2-7
TGCAGCGTTGTATTGAGGCCGGGCTCCTACGAGCAGTACTTC
CSVVLRPGSYEQYF
>TRBD2|TRBV15|.|TRBJ2-3
TGTGCCACCAGCAGAGAGCCTAGCGGGAGCACAGATACGCAGTATTTT
CATSREPSGSTDTQYF
>.|TRBV19|.|TRBJ2-1
TGTGCCAGTAGTATCCGGGACTACAATGAGCAGTTCTTC
CASSIRDYNEQFF
>TRBD1|TRBV5-4|.|TRBJ1-4
TGTGCCAGCAGCTCGGGACAGGGGTTTGAAAAACTGTTTTTT
CASSSGQGFEKLFF
>.|TRBV28|.|TRBJ2-5
TGTGCCAGCAGAAAAAGGTCCAGGTTCGGTGGTGAGACCCAGTACTTC
CASRKRSRFGGETQYF
>.|TRBV19|.|TRBJ1-2
TGTGCCAGTAGTGCACTAACAGGGCTGGTGGACCCTAACTATGGCTACACCTTC
CASSALTGLVDPNYGYTF
>.|TRBV5-1|.|TRBJ2-1
TGCGCCAGCAGACCTGAGGGAAATGAGCAGTTCTTC
CASRPEGNEQFF
>.|TRBV2|.|TRBJ1-2
TGTGCCAGCACCCCGCCCGGGAGCGGCTACACCTTC
CASTPPGSGYTF
>TRBD1|TRBV4-3|.|TRBJ2-7
TGCGCCAGCAGCCAACGACCCCCGGGACAGATGGACGAGCAGTACTTC
CASSQRPPGQMDEQYF